The 21 T cell receptor beta chains reported below all come from one sample, sequenced in a study of patients and donors after allogeneic stem cell transplantation. A single record per CDR3 protein comes from TCRdb applying MiXCR to the RT-PCR reads. The sample lists hundreds of thousands of distinct CDR3 sequences; 16% were seen once. Sample: blood, either unsorted or a sorted T cell fraction (not recorded which). The receptors were gathered from a human donor who was either an allogeneic HSCT recipient or a stem cell or donor lymphocyte infusion donor (not recorded which). It is not recorded whose cells these are; they may come from a transplant donor.

This chain uses TRBV12-3 or TRBV12-4 with TRBJ2-5; D gene ambiguous. The V end was cut by 1 base, the J end by 0 bases, with 6 bases between. This CDR3 has 14 residues. CDR3 sequence: CASSLGPYQETQYF. In nucleotides, the CDR3 is TGTGCCAGCAGTTTAGGTCCGTACCAAGAGACCCAGTACTTC.

This clonotype was seen a few times. The rearrangement links TRBV5-5 to TRBJ1-1, with D possibly matching TRBD1 (6 bases). Germline V gene data show CDR1 as SGHKS and CDR2 as YYEKEE (reference sequence). V shed 0 bases and J shed 4 bases, with 19 bases lying between them. The CDR3 has 17 amino acids. In DNA form, the CDR3 reads TGTGCCAGCAGCTTGGGAGTGGGGCAGGGGCGCAGCACTGAAGCTTTCTTT. Protein: CASSLGVGQGRSTEAFF. Using reference TRBV5-5 and TRBJ1-1 for the parts outside the CDR3, the full variable domain is DAGVTQSPTHLIKTRGQQVTLRCSPISGHKSVSWYQQVLGQGPQFIFQYYEKEERGRGNFPDRFSARQFPNYSSELNVNALLLGDSALYLCASSLGVGQGRSTEAFFGQGTRLTVV.

This clonotype showed up just a few times. V usage is TRBV7-6 and J usage is TRBJ1-1; 7 bases are shared with TRBD1. Germline values: CDR1 SGHVS, CDR2 FNYEAQ. V gave up 6 bases and J gave up 7 bases; unmatched junction bases: 8. The CDR3 is made up of 13 amino acids. The CDR3 bases are TGTGCCAGCAGGGGGGAGGGGGCGGTTGAAGCTTTCTTT. Protein sequence: CASRGEGAVEAFF.

CDR3 nucleotides: TGTGCCAGCTCACCAAATTTAGTCGGAAGGGGGCGGAATGAGCAGTTCTTC. Protein: CASSPNLVGRGRNEQFF. This chain uses TRBV18 with TRBJ2-1; 7 bases align to TRBD1. Germline CDR1 reads KGHSH; CDR2 reads LQKENI. The CDR3 runs 17 residues. Losses at the gene ends were 2 bases for V and 7 bases for J; bases not matched to a gene: 14.

This clonotype was counted many times. The chain combines TRBV7-9 with TRBJ2-7; 8 nucleotides line up with TRBD2. The germline CDR1 and CDR2 sequences are SEHNR and FQNEAQ (reference sequence). V dropped 0 bases and J dropped 2; count of bases not matched to a gene: 6. CDR3 length: 16 residues. The CDR3 DNA reads TGTGCCAGCAGCTTAGCGGCTAGCGGGCGAACCTACGAGCAGTACTTC. Encoded protein: CASSLAASGRTYEQYF.

The chain couples TRBV30 to TRBJ1-1, with TRBD1 matching over 9 bases. The CDR3 runs to 16 residues. With V trimmed by 0 bases and J by 3 bases, 8 bases remained unmatched. CDR1 GTSNPN and CDR2 SVGIG come from the germline V gene (reference sequence). The CDR3 bases are TGTGCCTGGAGTGTCCGGGACAGGGTCGGGTACACTGAAGCTTTCTTT. Translated, it gives CAWSVRDRVGYTEAFF.

This clonotype has at least ten counts. The gene calls are TRBV28 and TRBJ1-2; D may be TRBD1 (6 bases). Per the germline V gene, CDR1 is MDHEN and CDR2 is SYDVKM. The germline V and J ends were trimmed by 5 bases and 6 bases, with 19 bases remaining between them. This CDR3 has 15 residues. The CDR3 protein is CASSTPTGYWNGYTF. CDR3 nucleotide sequence: TGTGCCAGCAGTACCCCTACAGGGTACTGGAATGGCTACACCTTC.

The chain combines TRBV7-9 with TRBJ1-6; D is perhaps TRBD1 (6 bases). Trimming pared 5 bases from V and 6 bases from J, leaving 20 bases between. Germline V lookup: CDR1 SEHNR, CDR2 FQNEAQ (reference sequence). This CDR3 comprises 17 residues. CDR3 DNA sequence: TGTGCCAGCAGCCCTTCGGGGGCCTCCTCGGGTAATTCACCCCTCCACTTT. Protein: CASSPSGASSGNSPLHF.

The sample holds a few counts of this clonotype. The chain combines TRBV5-1 with TRBJ1-1, with 7 bases lining up with TRBD1. This CDR3 has 16 residues. The trim removed 4 bases at V and 7 bases at J, leaving 16 bases unmatched. The germline V gene has CDR1 SGHRS and CDR2 YFSETQ. The CDR3 DNA sequence: TGCGCCAGCAGCCCCTTAAACAGGACAGGTTCCGGTGAAGCTTTCTTT. Protein product: CASSPLNRTGSGEAFF.

This clonotype was picked up a small number of times. The chain is built from TRBV10-3 and TRBJ2-2; D is ambiguous. CDR1 and CDR2 from the germline V gene are ENHRY and SYGVKD. V gave up 2 bases and J gave up 4 bases, with 2 bases separating them. The CDR3 sequence is 12 residues long. CDR3: CAISEGTGELFF. CDR3 in DNA: TGTGCCATCAGTGAGGGCACCGGGGAGCTGTTTTTT.

CDR3 sequence reads: CASKRTSGSFHTGELFF. As DNA, the CDR3 is TGTGCCAGCAAGAGGACTAGCGGGTCTTTCCACACCGGGGAGCTGTTTTTT. The chain carries TRBV3-1 and TRBJ2-2; 11 nucleotides agree with TRBD2. With V trimmed by 7 bases and J by 3 bases, 10 bases remained unmatched. The CDR3 loop spans 17 amino acids. The germline gives CDR1 LGHDT, CDR2 YNNKEL (reference sequence). Combining the CDR3 with reference TRBV3-1 and TRBJ2-2 gives the whole variable domain DTAVSQTPKYLVTQMGNDKSIKCEQNLGHDTMYWYKQDSKKFLKIMFSYNNKELIINETVPNRFSPKSPDKAHLNLHINSLELGDSAVYFCASKRTSGSFHTGELFFGEGSRLTVL.

The chain has TRBV28 and TRBJ1-6; no firm D call. There are 17 residues in the CDR3. V lost 2 bases to trimming and J lost 7 bases, with 18 bases between them. Germline-derived CDR1 and CDR2 are MDHEN and SYDVKM. DNA for the CDR3: TGTGCCAGCAGTTTAAGGTCGGGGAGGAACCTCAATTCACCCCTCCACTTT. It is translated as CASSLRSGRNLNSPLHF.

This clonotype appeared a few times. The chain is built from TRBV29-1 and TRBJ2-7; D gene uncertain. The CDR3 has 14 residues. Trimming stripped 6 bases from V and 0 bases from J, with 15 bases between. From germline, CDR1 is SQVTM and CDR2 ANQGSEA. In DNA form, the CDR3 reads TGCAGCGTGAGGCTAGTGTACCCCTCCTACGAGCAGTACTTC. Protein: CSVRLVYPSYEQYF.

Here the CDR3 DNA reads TGTGCCAGCAGATCCGGACAGACGGGCAATCAGCCCCAGCATTTT. Its translation: CASRSGQTGNQPQHF. This chain uses TRBV6-1 with TRBJ1-5, with a weak D call TRBD1 (6 bases). Germline assignment: CDR1 MNHNS and CDR2 SASEGT. The V and J ends lost 6 bases and 2 bases respectively, with 14 bases between them. CDR3 length: 15 amino acids.

The chain uses TRBV7-9 and TRBJ1-5, with 8 bases matching TRBD1. The CDR3 has 16 amino acids. V gave up 5 bases and J gave up 5 bases; unmatched junction bases: 11. Germline V gives CDR1 SEHNR, CDR2 FQNEAQ (reference sequence). CDR3 sequence (DNA): TGTGCCAGCAGCCCGGCCCGGACAGGGAAAGATCAGCCCCAGCATTTT. Protein sequence: CASSPARTGKDQPQHF. Together with reference TRBV7-9 and TRBJ1-5, the CDR3 gives the full variable domain: DTGVSQNPRHKITKRGQNVTFRCDPISEHNRLYWYRQTLGQGPEFLTYFQNEAQLEKSRLLSDRFSAERPKGSFSTLEIQRTEQGDSAMYLCASSPARTGKDQPQHFGDGTRLSIL.

This clonotype was observed a handful of times. The V and J genes are TRBV11-2 and TRBJ2-6; unclear D gene. CDR1 and CDR2 (germline): SGHAT, FQNNGV. The CDR3 loop spans 16 amino acids. V dropped 3 bases and J dropped 0 bases, with 9 bases sitting between them. CDR3 DNA sequence: TGTGCCAGCAGCTTCCGACGGAACTCTGGGGCCAACGTCCTGACTTTC. The encoded protein is CASSFRRNSGANVLTF.

This clonotype was seen a handful of times. The CDR3 region has the DNA TGTGCCAGCAGTTTACGGGCCCTATTTTCGGGGGGCTCCTACGAGCAGTACTTC. Translating gives CASSLRALFSGGSYEQYF. The chain uses TRBV12-3 or TRBV12-4 and TRBJ2-7; 7 nucleotides match TRBD2. There are 18 residues in the CDR3. Unmatched junction bases numbered 13, after V lost 2 bases and J lost 0 bases.

Here the CDR3 DNA reads TGTGCCAGCAGTTACGACCCTGGAAACACCATATATTTT. Translated: CASSYDPGNTIYF. The chain has TRBV6-5 and TRBJ1-3; D ambiguous. The CDR3 has 13 residues. The germline V gene encodes CDR1 MNHEY and CDR2 SVGAGI. The germline V and J ends were trimmed by 2 bases and 2 bases, with 4 bases remaining between them.

CDR3 DNA sequence: TGTGCCAGCAGCCACGGGACGGTCAGCTCCTACAATGAGCAGTTCTTC. Translated: CASSHGTVSSYNEQFF. V usage is TRBV11-1 and J usage is TRBJ2-1; possibly TRBD1 or TRBD2 for D (5 bases each). V dropped 5 bases and J dropped 0 bases, with 14 bases sitting between them. The length of the CDR3 is 16 residues. Germline CDR1 reads SGHAT; CDR2 reads FQDESV (reference sequence).

The CDR3 nucleotides read TGTGCCAGCAGTGGACTAGCGGGGGGCTCCTACGAGCAGTACTTC. Amino acid sequence: CASSGLAGGSYEQYF. The chain has TRBV12-3 or TRBV12-4 and TRBJ2-7; 14 bases match TRBD2. The CDR3 is 15 residues long. J was trimmed by 0 bases and V by 5 bases; bases with no gene match: 0.

The genes are TRBV4-2 and TRBJ2-3; 8 bases line up with TRBD1. With 5 bases clipped from V and 0 bases from J, the junction kept 7 bases outside the gene matches. Germline assignment: CDR1 LGHNA and CDR2 YNFKEQ. The CDR3 runs 16 residues. CDR3 amino acids: CASSARTGPSTDTQYF. CDR3 coding DNA: TGTGCCAGCAGCGCACGGACAGGGCCTAGCACAGATACGCAGTATTTT.